The sequence of this T cell receptor beta chain was determined in a study of beta chain features in type 1 diabetes. General observations from the study: Researchers report that Type 1 diabetes patients had moderately but significantly shorter TCRB CDR3s across all four CD4+ subsets. Researchers could not determine here whether HLA type influences TCRB rearrangement.

The sample holds many counts of this clone. Antigen specificity is unknown. The investigators reverse transcribed all of the isolated RNA, so they sequenced expressed TCRB transcripts. The method was immunoSEQ multiplex PCR; TCRdb's version includes in-frame clones alone and lacks a portion of them. The sample includes 300,000 or so clones, around 9% of them seen just once. Trimming cost V 3 bases and J 5 bases; bases outside gene matches: 7. Germline V gene data show CDR1 as GTSNPN and CDR2 as SVGIG (reference sequence). This CDR3 spans 15 amino acids. Isolation of CD4+ naive, central memory, regulatory and stem cell-like memory cells was achieved by sorting via CD45RO/CCR7/CD25/CD127/CD95/CD27.

This clonotype was sampled from a man younger than 40 with type 1 diabetes. The sequencing input was central memory CD4+ T cells from blood. The chain employs TRBV30 and TRBJ1-6, with 7 bases aligning to TRBD1. In DNA, the CDR3 is TGTGCCTGGAGCGAGGGACAGCTGGATAATTCACCCCTCCACTTT. Its protein product is CAWSEGQLDNSPLHF. The variable domain in full, with the rest retrieved from reference TRBV30 and TRBJ1-6, is SQTIHQWPATLVQPVGSPLSLECTVEGTSNPNLYWYRQAAGRGLQLLFYSVGIGQISSEVPQNLSASRPQDRQFILSSKKLLLSDSGFYLCAWSEGQLDNSPLHFGNGTRLTVT.